This T cell receptor (beta chain) comes out of a study of regulatory T cells in long-lasting Graves disease. General study findings and limits: Persistent Graves' patients showed a TCR diversity that was lower than that of newly diagnosed ones. Accuracy could have been hurt by small sample size. Segments TRBV28, TRBJ1-2 and TRBJ2-5 showed preferential usage in persistent disease.

Remarks on this clonotype: The antigen remains undetermined.

Time point here: newly diagnosed GD, antithyroid drugs for less than 3 months. Construction of the TCR library relied on RNA isolated from PBMCs. Building the TCR beta libraries relied on iRepertoire HTBI primers, and CDR3 regions underwent Arm-PCR. TCRdb called the multiplex PCR reads again in MiXCR, with one record for every CDR3 protein. The table lists 200,000 to 250,000 distinct CDR3 sequences, around 20% of them singletons. The V end was cut by 3 bases, the J end by 5 bases, with 14 bases between. Germline CDR1 is SEHNR and CDR2 is FQNEAQ (reference sequence). The CDR3 runs to 14 residues. This sequence was found in a female donor with Graves disease. The sequenced sample was peripheral blood mononuclear cells (PBMCs), obtained at new diagnosis, from a patient treated with antithyroid drugs. This sequence joins TRBV7-9 and TRBJ2-7; no firm D call. The CDR3 is CASSLGWATHEQYF. CDR3 bases: TGTGCCAGCAGCTTGGGGTGGGCTACACACGAGCAGTACTTC.